This TCR beta chain was documented in a study of T cells in Graves' hyperthyroidism and ophthalmopathy. Stable Graves' hyperthyroidism meant no ophthalmopathy progression within 18 months. This clonotype showed up just a few times. Its matching antigen is unknown. An end of the junction differs from the germline gene, which may be a read error. Using RNA transcripts as the source, TCR beta CDR3 regions were amplified. First-round RT-PCR targeting the TCR CDR3 was performed with the HTBI primer set. Each CDR3 protein gets one entry after TCRdb re-called the multiplex PCR reads with MiXCR. The table lists about 620,000 distinct CDR3 sequences, 15% to 20% of them singletons, with less than 4.5% in the top ten. Study-level findings and limits: Most clonotypes that expanded in the thyroid above 0.001 also showed up in blood.

The germline V gene encodes CDR1 SGHNT and CDR2 YENEEA. The CDR3 covers 11 residues. This chain joins TRBV11-3 and TRBJ2-1; D remains unclear. The source of this sequence is a woman aged 30 to 39 with Graves' hyperthyroidism. Sequencing was done on a sample of blood. This CDR3 is CASSRGNGQFF. The CDR3 coding sequence is TGTGCCAGCAGTCGTGGTAATGGGCAGTTCTTC.